This TCR beta chain comes out of a study of cytomegalovirus exposure and HLA in healthy donors. This PCR relied on a set of 60 Vbeta primers and 13 Jbeta primers. This table comes from immunoSEQ multiplex PCR, and its TCRdb copy is limited to in-frame clones, with some not included. The sample carries approximately 100,000 clones, around 9.6% recorded once. Material for sequencing was PBMCs. This TCR derives from a man aged 50 or older in good health and CMV-seropositive.

The CDR3 region is CASSPSGSGANVLTF. The DNA for the CDR3 is TGTGCCAGCAGTCCGTCGGGATCTGGGGCCAACGTCCTGACTTTC. The J gene is TRBJ2-6, the V gene TRBV27, with D possibly TRBD2 on 5 matching bases. Germline V gene sequence: CDR1 MNHEY, CDR2 SMNVEV (reference sequence). The CDR3 is 15 residues long. Trimming removed 5 bases at V and 1 base at J, with 9 bases between.